This TCR beta chain was identified during a study of cytomegalovirus exposure and HLA in healthy donors. Findings and caveats of the study: Researchers counted 164 TCR beta chains as cytomegalovirus-associated. CMV antigen specificity was confirmed in vitro for a few CMV-associated chains. While the bulk of TCR sequences proved rare, some public TCRs turned up in many donors. The classifier reportedly diagnosed cytomegalovirus status with high sensitivity and specificity.

Measured with immunoSEQ multiplex PCR; TCRdb has only the in-frame clones, and not every one. The sample records around 140,000 clones, more than 75% being singletons. The trim removed 5 bases at V and 1 base at J, leaving 2 bases unmatched. The V gene's germline CDR1 is LNHDA and CDR2 SQIVND (reference sequence). The CDR3 length is 15 residues. Note on this clone: Its antigen is not known.

This sequence was found in a man younger than 35 in good health and CMV-seropositive. The chain couples TRBV19 to TRBJ2-5; TRBD2 agrees at 12 bases. Source material: PBMCs. This chain's CDR3 is CASSGLAGTQETQYF. The CDR3 bases are TGTGCCAGTAGTGGACTAGCGGGGACCCAAGAGACCCAGTACTTC.